This is a list of T cell receptor beta chains from one sample in a study of T cells in Graves' hyperthyroidism and ophthalmopathy. TCRdb used MiXCR to reprocess the multiplex PCR reads, holding one entry per CDR3 protein. The sample holds 200,000 to 250,000 distinct CDR3 sequences, about 15% seen once. The sample consisted of blood. These TCRs come from a woman between 50 and 59 years old with Graves' hyperthyroidism. Each CDR3 is given with its conserved first and last residue. Fields, in order: J gene, D gene, V gene, clone size, CDR3 length, CDR3 DNA, CDR3 protein. The D gene is left open where the match is weak. Part of the rows lack a size; the others show once, few, many or a class for expanded clones.

J gene: TRBJ1-1; D gene: .; V gene: TRBV18; clone size: many; CDR3 length: 13; CDR3 DNA: TGTGCCAGCTCCGGGACGGCGAACACTGAAGCTTTCTTT; CDR3 protein: CASSGTANTEAFF
J gene: TRBJ2-2; D gene: TRBD2; V gene: TRBV3-1; clone size: few; CDR3 length: 16; CDR3 DNA: TGTGCCAGCAGCCCAATTCGGGGGGGCGCAACCGGGGAGCTGTTTTTT; CDR3 protein: CASSPIRGGATGELFF
J gene: TRBJ1-1; D gene: .; V gene: TRBV7-9; clone size: many; CDR3 length: 13; CDR3 DNA: TGTGCCAGCAGCCAATTCGATTCTACTGAAGCTTTCTTT; CDR3 protein: CASSQFDSTEAFF
J gene: TRBJ2-7; D gene: TRBD2; V gene: TRBV24-1; clone size: few; CDR3 length: 18; CDR3 DNA: TGTGCCACCAGTGACCCCGAGTTTAGGTTAGCGGGGTCGGGCGAGCAGTACTTC; CDR3 protein: CATSDPEFRLAGSGEQYF
J gene: TRBJ2-1; D gene: TRBD2; V gene: TRBV20-1; clone size: few; CDR3 length: 17; CDR3 DNA: TGCAGTGCTAGGGGTAGCGGGAGTACCGGGTCCTACAATGAGCAGTTCTTC; CDR3 protein: CSARGSGSTGSYNEQFF
J gene: TRBJ2-7; D gene: .; V gene: TRBV11-2; clone size: many; CDR3 length: 15; CDR3 DNA: TGTGCCAGCAGCTTAGAGTCCTTGCCACCTTACGAGCAGTACTTC; CDR3 protein: CASSLESLPPYEQYF
J gene: TRBJ1-1; D gene: .; V gene: TRBV29-1; clone size: many; CDR3 length: 10; CDR3 DNA: TGCAGCGTTGAACAGGGAAATGCTTTCTTT; CDR3 protein: CSVEQGNAFF
J gene: TRBJ2-7; D gene: .; V gene: TRBV7-2; clone size: many; CDR3 length: 12; CDR3 DNA: TGTGCCAGCAGCCAAGACACCTACGAGCAGTACTTC; CDR3 protein: CASSQDTYEQYF
J gene: TRBJ2-5; D gene: .; V gene: TRBV20-1; clone size: few; CDR3 length: 13; CDR3 DNA: TGCAGTGCTAACGGACCATTCCAAGAGACCCAGTACTTC; CDR3 protein: CSANGPFQETQYF
J gene: TRBJ1-6; D gene: .; V gene: TRBV30; clone size: few; CDR3 length: 14; CDR3 DNA: TGTGCCTGGACAGGTCAGCGTTATAATTCACCCCTCCACTTT; CDR3 protein: CAWTGQRYNSPLHF
J gene: TRBJ2-3; D gene: TRBD2; V gene: TRBV6-1; clone size: .; CDR3 length: 11; CDR3 DNA: TGTGCCAGTCGGGACTACCATACGCAGTATTTT; CDR3 protein: CASRDYHTQYF
J gene: TRBJ1-5; D gene: TRBD1; V gene: TRBV18; clone size: .; CDR3 length: 14; CDR3 DNA: TGTGCCAGCTCACCAGGGACAGGGGATCAGCCCCAGCATTTT; CDR3 protein: CASSPGTGDQPQHF
J gene: TRBJ2-7; D gene: .; V gene: TRBV18; clone size: many; CDR3 length: 12; CDR3 DNA: TGTGCCAGCTCACTGGAGCTCTACGAGCAGTACTTC; CDR3 protein: CASSLELYEQYF